The 21 T cell receptor beta chains below all came from one sample that was sequenced in a study of blood T cell repertoires in COVID-19. This table comes from immunoSEQ multiplex PCR, and its TCRdb copy is limited to in-frame clones, with some not included. The sample lists a few hundred thousand clones; 85% to 90% were seen once. Sequencing was done on a sample of peripheral blood. The receptors come from a human donor in a cohort sampled during active COVID-19.

This rearrangement joins TRBV7-9 to TRBJ2-4; 9 nucleotides align to TRBD2. Unmatched junction bases numbered 8, after V lost 4 bases and J lost 1 base. The CDR3 consists of 17 residues. The germline V gene encodes CDR1 SEHNR and CDR2 FQNEAQ (reference sequence). Here the CDR3 DNA reads TGTGCCAGCAGCTCCCGCCCTAGCGGGGTGGCCAAAAACATTCAGTACTTC. Translation: CASSSRPSGVAKNIQYF.

The gene calls are TRBV5-1 and TRBJ2-3, with D perhaps TRBD1 (5 bases). V dropped 7 bases and J dropped 1 base, with 10 bases sitting between them. The CDR3 is made up of 13 amino acids. The germline gives CDR1 SGHRS, CDR2 YFSETQ. The DNA of the CDR3 is TGCGCCAGCTCATCAGGGCGCACAGATACGCAGTATTTT. Encoded protein: CASSSGRTDTQYF.

This clone appeared a single time. The rearrangement links TRBV10-3 to TRBJ2-5; 9 nucleotides align to TRBD1. This CDR3 has 14 residues. Per the germline V gene, CDR1 is ENHRY and CDR2 is SYGVKD. V lost 2 bases and J lost 5; bases outside the gene matches: 3. In DNA form, the CDR3 reads TGTGCCATCAGTGAGGGACAGGGGAGTGAGACCCAGTACTTC. This gives the protein CAISEGQGSETQYF.

This chain joins TRBV2 and TRBJ2-1, with D maybe TRBD1 (6 bases). In germline, CDR1 is SNHLY, CDR2 FYNNEI. The CDR3 is 15 amino acids. The ends were cut back, 8 bases at V and 2 bases at J, with 16 bases in the middle. The DNA for the CDR3 is TGTGCCAGCCGATTCGGGACACATACCTACAATGAGCAGTTCTTC. Its protein is CASRFGTHTYNEQFF.

Only one count was recorded for this clone. The gene calls are TRBV5-4 and TRBJ2-3, with 10 bases fitting TRBD2. Per the germline V gene, CDR1 is SGHNT and CDR2 is YYREEE (reference sequence). V shed 0 bases, J shed 0 bases, and the junction held 10 bases outside the gene matches. The CDR3 has 19 amino acids. The CDR3 protein is CASSLDLGLASTSTDTQYF. DNA of the CDR3: TGTGCCAGCAGCTTGGATCTGGGACTAGCGTCGACTAGCACAGATACGCAGTATTTT. The whole variable domain, filled in from reference TRBV5-4 and TRBJ2-3, reads ETGVTQSPTHLIKTRGQQVTLRCSSQSGHNTVSWYQQALGQGPQFIFQYYREEENGRGNFPPRFSGLQFPNYSSELNVNALELDDSALYLCASSLDLGLASTSTDTQYFGPGTRLTVL.

The chain is built from TRBV7-2 and TRBJ2-1; 8 bases are shared with TRBD2. The CDR3 length is 12 residues. After removal of 7 bases from V and 10 bases from J, the junction contained 6 bases not matched to a gene. Germline CDR1 is SGHTA and CDR2 is FQGNSA. The CDR3 region is CASTKGLAEQFF. The CDR3 DNA is TGTGCCAGCACCAAAGGACTAGCCGAGCAGTTCTTC.

V usage is TRBV6-5 and J usage is TRBJ2-5; 7 nucleotides line up with TRBD2. V shed 4 bases and J 0 bases; nucleotides not matched to a gene: 5. The length of the CDR3 is 15 residues. The germline V gene encodes CDR1 MNHEY and CDR2 SVGAGI. This CDR3 reads CASSSLTSNQETQYF. For the CDR3, the DNA is TGTGCCAGCAGTTCCTTGACTAGCAACCAAGAGACCCAGTACTTC.

The chain carries TRBV11-3 and TRBJ1-1; TRBD1 might be the D (6 bases). The germline V gene has CDR1 SGHNT and CDR2 YENEEA. Between the trimmed V and J ends, which lost 4 bases and 1 base, there was a span of 10 bases. This CDR3 spans 14 amino acids. The DNA for the CDR3 is TGTGCCAGCAGCTCGGGACAACCGAACACTGAAGCTTTCTTT. This codes for CASSSGQPNTEAFF.

In the case of this clone: Other DNA sequences in this specimen translate into the identical CDR3. V usage is TRBV5-1 and J usage is TRBJ2-7; D unclear. This CDR3 is 13 amino acids long. Germline V CDR1 and CDR2: SGHRS, YFSETQ. V lost 4 bases to trimming and J lost 0 bases, with 8 bases between them. The CDR3: CASSLSSSYEQYF. The CDR3 coding sequence is TGCGCCAGCAGCCTCTCGAGCTCCTACGAGCAGTACTTC.

The J gene is TRBJ2-2, the V gene TRBV6-2 or TRBV6-3, with 8 positions matching TRBD2. The germline gives CDR1 MNHEY, CDR2 SVGEGT. The ends lost 2 bases at V and 4 bases at J; junction bases unmatched: 0. CDR3 length equals 14 residues. CDR3 loop: CASSYGTSTGELFF. CDR3 in DNA: TGTGCCAGCAGTTACGGGACTAGCACCGGGGAGCTGTTTTTT.

V and J are TRBV24-1 and TRBJ1-5; D uncertain. This CDR3 region has 13 residues. The ends were cut back, 7 bases at V and 0 bases at J, with 6 bases in the middle. CDR1 and CDR2 (germline): KGHDR, SFDVKD. Here the CDR3 reads CATSPDSNQPQHF. CDR3 bases: TGTGCCACCAGCCCAGATAGCAATCAGCCCCAGCATTTT.

This rearrangement joins TRBV29-1 to TRBJ2-1, with a tentative D call TRBD2 (6 bases). The ends were cut back, 3 bases at V and 0 bases at J, with 12 bases in the middle. CDR3 length: 15 amino acids. CDR1 and CDR2 from the germline V gene are SQVTM and ANQGSEA. CDR3 amino acids: CSVEVAASSYNEQFF. CDR3 bases: TGCAGCGTTGAGGTAGCGGCCAGCTCCTACAATGAGCAGTTCTTC.

The rearrangement joins TRBV6-1 to TRBJ2-7; 7 positions match TRBD2. This CDR3 is built from 16 residues. V trimming: 1 base; J trimming: 7 bases; junction bases outside the gene matches: 13. The V gene's germline CDR1 is MNHNS and CDR2 SASEGT. The CDR3 region is CASSEGVGRAYREQYF. The CDR3 DNA reads TGTGCCAGCAGTGAAGGAGTGGGGAGGGCCTATAGGGAGCAGTACTTC.

This chain uses TRBV10-1 with TRBJ2-4, with D maybe TRBD1 (6 bases). This CDR3 is built from 14 residues. The ends were cut back, 4 bases at V and 8 bases at J, with 15 bases in the middle. From germline, CDR1 is WNHNN and CDR2 SYGVQD (reference sequence). CDR3 nucleotides: TGCGCCAGCAGTGTGGGGGCTGTAGGAGACATTCAGTACTTC. Protein sequence: CASSVGAVGDIQYF.

The V and J genes are TRBV9 and TRBJ2-2; TRBD2 matches at 9 bases. The V and J ends lost 4 bases and 4 bases, in that order; junction bases with no gene match: 11. This CDR3 contains 17 residues. Germline V gene lookup returns CDR1 SGDLS and CDR2 YYNGEE. The CDR3 here is CASSPRASGTLTGELFF. CDR3 bases: TGTGCCAGCAGCCCCCGGGCTAGCGGGACACTCACCGGGGAGCTGTTTTTT.

The rearrangement uses TRBV18 and TRBJ1-2; no clear D. Trimming left V 5 bases short and J 0 bases short, with 13 bases between. CDR1 is KGHSH and CDR2 is LQKENI in the germline V gene. The CDR3 sequence is 15 residues long. CDR3: CASSSLPETNYGYTF. The CDR3 bases are TGTGCCAGCTCATCCCTCCCAGAAACTAACTATGGCTACACCTTC.

V usage is TRBV27 and J usage is TRBJ2-7; 7 bases fit TRBD1. Germline CDR1 and CDR2: MNHEY and SMNVEV (reference sequence). The CDR3 length is 13 residues. The J segment lost 3 bases and the V segment lost 6 bases, leaving 5 bases of the junction unmatched. The CDR3 DNA sequence: TGTGCCAGCAGGCCTGACAGGGACTACGAGCAGTACTTC. This encodes CASRPDRDYEQYF.

The chain has TRBV7-3 and TRBJ1-2; tentatively, D is TRBD1 (6 bases). There are 15 residues in the CDR3. V dropped 2 bases and J dropped 2 bases, with 12 bases sitting between them. Germline V gene lookup returns CDR1 SGHTA and CDR2 FQGTGA. CDR3 bases: TGTGCCAGCAGCTTAGGGGGCGGAGAGAACTATGGCTACACCTTC. Translated: CASSLGGGENYGYTF.

The chain uses TRBV3-1 (or the pseudogene TRBV3-2) and TRBJ2-1, with 8 bases aligning to TRBD2. After removal of 0 bases from V and 7 bases from J, the junction contained 8 bases not matched to a gene. The CDR3 totals 16 residues. Germline CDR1 and CDR2: LGHDT and YNNKEL (reference sequence). CDR3 amino acids: CASSQDSSGSANEQFF. CDR3 coding DNA: TGTGCCAGCAGCCAAGATTCCAGCGGGAGCGCAAATGAGCAGTTCTTC.

This clone was found once. The genes are TRBV19 and TRBJ2-3; perhaps TRBD2 as D (7 bases). The CDR3 loop spans 16 amino acids. Trimming cost V 1 base and J 5 bases, with 16 bases left between them. Germline assignment: CDR1 LNHDA and CDR2 SQIVND (reference sequence). CDR3 nucleotides: TGTGCCAGTAGTATAGTATTCCGGGGGGCCATAGATACGCAGTATTTT. It is translated as CASSIVFRGAIDTQYF.

Here the CDR3 DNA reads TGTCCTCCGACTAGCGGGGGGGCCGGTGAGACCCAGTACTTC. It yields the protein CPPTSGGAGETQYF. The chain couples TRBV30 to TRBJ2-5, with 14 bases aligning to TRBD2. The V gene's germline CDR1 is GTSNPN and CDR2 SVGIG (reference sequence). The CDR3 contains 14 residues.